Below, 13 T cell receptor beta chains from the same sample are listed, as sequenced in a study of early T cells in non-severe SARS-CoV-2 infection. TCRdb called the 5' RACE reads again in MiXCR, with one record for every CDR3 protein. The table includes 85,000 to 100,000 distinct CDR3 sequences, 11% detected once. This specimen consisted of whole blood, obtained at baseline. The receptors come from an adult who was a healthcare worker with PCR-confirmed SARS-CoV-2 infection or an uninfected control (not recorded which).

This clonotype was counted many times. The chain recombines TRBV19 with TRBJ1-5; unclear D gene. V lost 7 bases and J lost 1, with 14 bases in between. The CDR3 consists of 15 residues. Germline loops: CDR1 LNHDA, CDR2 SQIVND (reference sequence). CDR3 nucleotide sequence: TGTGCCAGTACCGATAGACGCAGAAGCAATCAGCCCCAGCATTTT. As protein: CASTDRRRSNQPQHF.

The gene calls are TRBV5-1 and TRBJ2-3, with TRBD2 matching 7 bases. V dropped 6 bases and J dropped 0; count of bases not matched to a gene: 4. The length of the CDR3 is 14 residues. Germline V gene sequence: CDR1 SGHRS, CDR2 YFSETQ. The CDR3 DNA sequence: TGCGCCAGCAACGCGGGAGTCAGCACAGATACGCAGTATTTT. Translating it yields CASNAGVSTDTQYF.

The chain links TRBV6-1 to TRBJ2-1, with a possible D match to TRBD2 (6 bases). Deletions cut 0 bases from V and 4 bases from J, with 10 bases between. The CDR3 spans 15 residues. CDR1 and CDR2 from the germline V gene are MNHNS and SASEGT. CDR3 in DNA: TGTGCCAGCAGTGAAGCGGGGGGAAGATACAATGAGCAGTTCTTC. Residues: CASSEAGGRYNEQFF.

This clonotype turned up a few times. The J gene is TRBJ2-7, the V gene TRBV6-6; 9 bases align to TRBD1. The V segment lost 0 bases and the J segment 3 bases; nucleotides outside the gene matches: 15. The CDR3 loop spans 19 amino acids. Germline CDR1 and CDR2: MNHNY and SVGAGI (reference sequence). DNA of the CDR3: TGTGCCAGCAGTTACTCGACTCGAGGGGCCGGGACAGGGATCTACGAGCAGTACTTC. This codes for CASSYSTRGAGTGIYEQYF.

This rearrangement joins TRBV9 to TRBJ2-1, with D perhaps assigned TRBD1 or TRBD2 (5 bases each). The V end was cut by 3 bases, the J end by 7 bases, with 11 bases between. The CDR3 totals 13 residues. Germline V gene sequence: CDR1 SGDLS, CDR2 YYNGEE. As DNA, the CDR3 is TGTGCCAGCAGCGCCCTCGAGGGGAATGAGCAGTTCTTC. This codes for CASSALEGNEQFF. The full variable domain, rest sourced from reference TRBV9 and TRBJ2-1, is DSGVTQTPKHLITATGQRVTLRCSPRSGDLSVYWYQQSLDQGLQFLIQYYNGEERAKGNILERFSAQQFPDLHSELNLSSLELGDSALYFCASSALEGNEQFFGPGTRLTVL.

This clonotype was recorded a few times. The chain couples TRBV29-1 to TRBJ1-4; D is perhaps TRBD1 (6 bases). Germline V gene data show CDR1 as SQVTM and CDR2 as ANQGSEA. This CDR3 spans 13 amino acids. Between the trimmed V and J ends, which lost 3 bases and 7 bases, there was a span of 12 bases. The CDR3 loop reads CSVEARGSEKLFF. CDR3 nucleotides: TGCAGCGTTGAGGCCAGGGGTAGTGAAAAACTGTTTTTT.

The J gene is TRBJ2-3, the V gene TRBV7-2, with D perhaps matching TRBD2 (6 bases). Trimming left V 7 bases short and J 0 bases short, with 17 bases between. Per the germline V gene, CDR1 is SGHTA and CDR2 is FQGNSA. The CDR3 covers 16 residues. The CDR3 loop reads CASTPARRASTDTQYF. As DNA, the CDR3 is TGTGCCAGCACCCCAGCCCGGAGGGCCAGCACAGATACGCAGTATTTT.

V is TRBV19 and J is TRBJ2-6; D ambiguous. The CDR3 spans 14 residues. Deletions cut 3 bases from V and 4 bases from J, with 7 bases between. Germline V lookup: CDR1 LNHDA, CDR2 SQIVND (reference sequence). In DNA form, the CDR3 reads TGTGCCAGTAGTATTCCCTCCGGGGCCAACGTCCTGACTTTC. Protein: CASSIPSGANVLTF.

This clonotype was seen ten or more times. The chain employs TRBV10-3 and TRBJ1-5; unclear D gene. V was cut by 6 bases and J by 2 bases, with 11 bases left in between. The CDR3 is 14 residues long. CDR1 and CDR2 from the germline V gene are ENHRY and SYGVKD. The CDR3 here is CAISPTMGNQPQHF. The CDR3 DNA reads as TGTGCCATCAGCCCTACTATGGGCAATCAGCCCCAGCATTTT.

The V and J genes are TRBV5-1 and TRBJ2-1; D remains unclear. This CDR3 has 16 amino acids. CDR1 is SGHRS and CDR2 is YFSETQ in the germline V gene. Trimming shortened V by 1 base and J by 2 bases, and 13 bases separated the two germline ends. CDR3 sequence: CASSLFPDPPYNEQFF. The DNA of the CDR3 is TGCGCCAGCAGCTTGTTTCCGGACCCCCCCTACAATGAGCAGTTCTTC.

This clonotype was picked up a small number of times. A much larger clone lies one base from this, so it may be a read error. This rearrangement joins TRBV20-1 to TRBJ2-1; 7 nucleotides align to TRBD2. Per germline, CDR1 DFQATT and CDR2 SNEGSKA (reference sequence). The CDR3 loop spans 17 amino acids. The chain's CDR3 is CRATNIGLERGYNEQFF. Written as DNA, the CDR3 is TGCAGGGCCACTAATATTGGACTAGAGCGGGGATACAATGAGCAGTTCTTC.

A few counts support this clonotype. The chain has TRBV14 and TRBJ2-2, with D unclear. The CDR3 spans 13 residues. Germline lookup yields CDR1 SGHDN and CDR2 FVKESK. With 4 bases removed from V and 2 bases from J, the gap between germline ends came to 5 bases. The CDR3 protein is CASSRGNTGELFF. CDR3 sequence (DNA): TGTGCCAGCAGCCGGGGAAACACCGGGGAGCTGTTTTTT.

The CDR3, as DNA: TGCGCCAGCAAAGATACAGGGTCCCCTGGTGAAGCTTTCTTT. Encoded protein: CASKDTGSPGEAFF. V is TRBV5-1 and J is TRBJ1-1; the D gene is possibly TRBD1 (6 bases). Germline CDR1 reads SGHRS; CDR2 reads YFSETQ. The CDR3 contains 14 residues. Trimming removed 6 bases at V and 7 bases at J, with 19 bases between.